Each of the 10 T cell receptor beta chains below was sequenced from the same sample in a study of beta chain features in type 1 diabetes. TCRB transcripts that were expressed got sequenced, as all of the isolated RNA had been reverse transcribed. The method was immunoSEQ multiplex PCR; TCRdb's version includes in-frame clones alone and lacks a portion of them. The table lists 250,000 to 300,000 clones, about 7.8% of them singletons. Material: central memory CD4+ T cells from blood. Every receptor here comes from a woman aged 18-29 years in good health.

This clone was observed many times. The rearrangement links TRBV5-1 to TRBJ1-1; 8 bases agree with TRBD1. Germline CDR1 and CDR2: SGHRS and YFSETQ. V gave up 2 bases and J gave up 3 bases; unmatched junction bases: 3. The CDR3 totals 14 residues. CDR3 DNA sequence: TGCGCCAGCAGCTTAGGGACAGGTGACACTGAAGCTTTCTTT. Translated, it gives CASSLGTGDTEAFF.

The chain joins TRBV5-4 to TRBJ2-1; possibly TRBD1 or TRBD2 for D (5 bases each). The CDR3 is made up of 12 amino acids. Trimming removed 5 bases from V and 6 bases from J, with 9 bases in between. Germline loops: CDR1 SGHNT, CDR2 YYREEE (reference sequence). CDR3 nucleotides: TGTGCCAGCAGTTTCGGGGCCAATGAGCAGTTCTTC. Translated, it gives CASSFGANEQFF. Full variable domain (outside the CDR3, taken from reference TRBV5-4 and TRBJ2-1): ETGVTQSPTHLIKTRGQQVTLRCSSQSGHNTVSWYQQALGQGPQFIFQYYREEENGRGNFPPRFSGLQFPNYSSELNVNALELDDSALYLCASSFGANEQFFGPGTRLTVL.

This rearrangement joins TRBV2 to TRBJ2-5; possible D gene TRBD2, 6 bases. Germline V CDR1 and CDR2: SNHLY, FYNNEI. The CDR3 is 14 residues long. V was cut by 4 bases and J by 5 bases, with 14 bases left in between. CDR3 amino acids: CASSVGGPGETQYF. Written as DNA, the CDR3 is TGTGCCAGCAGTGTGGGGGGACCGGGTGAGACCCAGTACTTC. Full variable domain (missing parts from reference TRBV2 and TRBJ2-5): EPEVTQTPSHQVTQMGQEVILRCVPISNHLYFYWYRQILGQKVEFLVSFYNNEISEKSEIFDDQFSVERPDGSNFTLKIRSTKLEDSAMYFCASSVGGPGETQYFGPGTRLLVL.

This clone appeared a few times. The CDR3 loop is CASGPGQILTEAFF. The CDR3, as DNA: TGTGCCAGTGGACCGGGACAGATACTAACTGAAGCTTTCTTT. The V gene is TRBV27, the J gene TRBJ1-1; 7 nucleotides line up with TRBD1. CDR1 is MNHEY and CDR2 is SMNVEV in the germline V gene (reference sequence). With V trimmed by 9 bases and J by 5 bases, 12 bases remained unmatched. This CDR3 is 14 amino acids long.

The DNA for the CDR3 is TGTGCCAGCAGCTTTTGGGGGAACGAGCAGTACTTC. This translates into CASSFWGNEQYF. The V call is TRBV11-2, the J call TRBJ2-7; D tentatively fits TRBD1 or TRBD2 (5 bases each). Germline values: CDR1 SGHAT, CDR2 FQNNGV. The V end was cut by 3 bases, the J end by 5 bases, with 8 bases between. The CDR3 covers 12 residues.

The gene calls are TRBV7-2 and TRBJ1-2; TRBD1 aligns across 8 bases. The length of the CDR3 is 13 residues. In germline, CDR1 is SGHTA, CDR2 FQGNSA. J was trimmed by 7 bases and V by 4 bases; bases with no gene match: 5. The CDR3 region is CASSSQGARGYTF. The CDR3, as DNA: TGTGCCAGCAGCTCCCAGGGGGCGCGTGGCTACACCTTC.

This clone showed up just a few times. The J gene is TRBJ2-3, the V gene TRBV15; either TRBD1 or TRBD2 may fit D (5 bases each). The V end lost 4 bases, the J end lost 0 bases, and 14 bases lay between the germline ends. This CDR3 spans 16 amino acids. From germline, CDR1 is LNHNV and CDR2 YYDKDF (reference sequence). The CDR3 spells CATSIPGRTSTDTQYF. The CDR3 coding sequence is TGTGCCACCAGCATACCGGGACGGACCAGCACAGATACGCAGTATTTT.

This clone was recorded a few times. For the CDR3, the DNA is TGCGCCAGCAGCGCAGGACTAGTCTATACGCAGTATTTT. Its translation: CASSAGLVYTQYF. The chain recombines TRBV5-1 with TRBJ2-3; TRBD2 aligns across 7 bases. This CDR3 is 13 amino acids long. Germline CDR1 and CDR2: SGHRS and YFSETQ. V dropped 4 bases and J dropped 7; count of bases not matched to a gene: 6.

V and J are TRBV12-5 and TRBJ2-3; 8 nucleotides align to TRBD1. J gave up 3 bases and V 4 bases, and 3 bases lay outside the gene matches. Germline V gives CDR1 LGHNT, CDR2 FRNRAP. This CDR3 has 14 residues. This CDR3 is CASGSGQATDTQYF. The DNA for the CDR3 is TGTGCTAGTGGTTCGGGACAGGCGACAGATACGCAGTATTTT.

V usage is TRBV18 and J usage is TRBJ2-2, with D perhaps matching TRBD2 (5 bases). Trimming removed 8 bases from V and 7 bases from J, with 17 bases in between. This CDR3 contains 14 residues. Germline-derived CDR1 and CDR2 are KGHSH and LQKENI. The CDR3 region has the DNA TGTGCCAGCCCCACGCCTAAGAGGGACGGGGAGCTGTTTTTT. It yields the protein CASPTPKRDGELFF.